The present entry profiles one T cell receptor beta chain with its context. The antigen is not known. This sample was included in a study of beta chain features in type 1 diabetes. Whole-study results and caveats: VDJ junctions sequenced from type 1 diabetes patients showed fewer insertions and more deletions. A definitive answer on HLA type influencing TCRB rearrangement was not reached here.

Expressed TCRB transcripts were sequenced because the entire RNA isolate underwent reverse transcription. For naive, central memory and regulatory T cell samples, reads averaged around 3.5 million. Assay used: immunoSEQ multiplex PCR; TCRdb lists only in-frame clones, some missing. Of 900,000 or so clones listed, about a sixth are singletons. The CDR3 runs to 14 residues. With 5 bases removed from V and 4 bases from J, the gap between germline ends came to 14 bases. CDR1 is MNHEY and CDR2 is SVGAGI in the germline V gene. The TCR was taken from a woman between 18 and 30 years old in good health. Sequenced material: naive CD4+ T cells from blood. The rearrangement uses TRBV6-5 and TRBJ1-1, with a possible D match to TRBD1 (6 bases). The CDR3 here is CASSIGGGTTEAFF. The CDR3 DNA sequence: TGTGCCAGCAGTATTGGGGGCGGGACCACTGAAGCTTTCTTT.